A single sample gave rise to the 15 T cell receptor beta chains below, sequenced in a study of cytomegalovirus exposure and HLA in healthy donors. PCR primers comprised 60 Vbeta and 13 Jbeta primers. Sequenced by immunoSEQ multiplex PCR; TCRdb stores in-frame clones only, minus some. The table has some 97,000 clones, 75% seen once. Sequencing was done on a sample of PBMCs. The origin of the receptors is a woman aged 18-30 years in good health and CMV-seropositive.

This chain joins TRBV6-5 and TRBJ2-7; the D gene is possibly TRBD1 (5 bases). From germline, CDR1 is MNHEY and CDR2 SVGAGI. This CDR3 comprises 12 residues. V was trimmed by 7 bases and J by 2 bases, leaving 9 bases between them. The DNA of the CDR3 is TGTGCCAGCACAGGGCAGACCTACGAGCAGTACTTC. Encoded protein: CASTGQTYEQYF.

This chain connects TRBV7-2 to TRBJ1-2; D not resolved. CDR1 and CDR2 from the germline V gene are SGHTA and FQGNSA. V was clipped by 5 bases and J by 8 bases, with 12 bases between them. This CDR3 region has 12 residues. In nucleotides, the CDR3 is TGTGCCAGCAGCCTCGGGGTGGGGGGCTACACCTTC. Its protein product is CASSLGVGGYTF.

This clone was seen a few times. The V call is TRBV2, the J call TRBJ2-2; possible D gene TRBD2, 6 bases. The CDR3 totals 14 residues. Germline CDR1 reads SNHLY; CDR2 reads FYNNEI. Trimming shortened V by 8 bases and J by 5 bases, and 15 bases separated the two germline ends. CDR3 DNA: TGTGCCAGCGGTCAGGGAGGAAGGACCGGGGAGCTGTTTTTT. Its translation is CASGQGGRTGELFF.

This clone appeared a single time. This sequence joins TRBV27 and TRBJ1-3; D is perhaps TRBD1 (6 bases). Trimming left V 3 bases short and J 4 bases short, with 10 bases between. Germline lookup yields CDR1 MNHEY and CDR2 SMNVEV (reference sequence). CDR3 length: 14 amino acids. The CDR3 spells CASSFRGKGNTIYF. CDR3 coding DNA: TGTGCCAGCAGTTTCAGGGGAAAGGGAAACACCATATATTTT.

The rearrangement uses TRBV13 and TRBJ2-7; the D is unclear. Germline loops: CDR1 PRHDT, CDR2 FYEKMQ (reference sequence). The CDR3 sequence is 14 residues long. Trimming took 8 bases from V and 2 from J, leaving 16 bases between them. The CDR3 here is CASGAETNTYEQYF. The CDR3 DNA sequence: TGTGCCAGCGGAGCCGAGACCAATACCTACGAGCAGTACTTC.

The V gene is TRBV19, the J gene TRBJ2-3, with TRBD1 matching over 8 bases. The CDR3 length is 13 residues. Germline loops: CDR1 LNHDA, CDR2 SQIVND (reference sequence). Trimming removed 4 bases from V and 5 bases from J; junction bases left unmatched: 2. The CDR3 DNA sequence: TGTGCCAGTAGTAGGACAGGGATAGATACGCAGTATTTT. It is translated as CASSRTGIDTQYF.

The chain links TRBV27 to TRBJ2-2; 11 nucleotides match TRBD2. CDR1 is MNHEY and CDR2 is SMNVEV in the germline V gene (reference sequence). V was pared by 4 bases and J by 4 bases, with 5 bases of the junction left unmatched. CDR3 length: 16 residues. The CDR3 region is CASSSGLADLTGELFF. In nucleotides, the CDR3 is TGTGCCAGCAGTTCGGGACTAGCGGATCTCACCGGGGAGCTGTTTTTT.

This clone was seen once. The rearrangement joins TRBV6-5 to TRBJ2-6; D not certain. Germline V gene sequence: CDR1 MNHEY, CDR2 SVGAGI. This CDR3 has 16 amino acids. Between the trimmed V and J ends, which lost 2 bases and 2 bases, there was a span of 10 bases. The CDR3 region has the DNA TGTGCCAGCAGTTACGCCACCTTAGCTGGGGCCAACGTCCTGACTTTC. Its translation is CASSYATLAGANVLTF.

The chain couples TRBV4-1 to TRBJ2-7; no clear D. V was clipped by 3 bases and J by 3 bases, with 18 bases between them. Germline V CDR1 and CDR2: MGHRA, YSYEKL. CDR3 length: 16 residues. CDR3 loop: CASSHLPRTRNYEQYF. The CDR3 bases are TGCGCCAGCAGCCACCTCCCTAGAACGAGAAACTACGAGCAGTACTTC.

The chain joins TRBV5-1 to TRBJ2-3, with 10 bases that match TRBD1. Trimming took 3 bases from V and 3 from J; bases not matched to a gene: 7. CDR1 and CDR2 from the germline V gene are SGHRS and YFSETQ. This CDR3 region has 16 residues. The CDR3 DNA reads TGCGCCAGCAGCTGGAGGACAGGGGGGGGGACAGATACGCAGTATTTT. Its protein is CASSWRTGGGTDTQYF.

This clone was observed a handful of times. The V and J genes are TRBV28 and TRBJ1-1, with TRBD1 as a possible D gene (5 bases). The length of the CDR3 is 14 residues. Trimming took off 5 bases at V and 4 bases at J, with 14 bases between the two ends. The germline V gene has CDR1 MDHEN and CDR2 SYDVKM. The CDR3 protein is CASSNFQGPTEAFF. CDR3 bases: TGTGCCAGCAGTAACTTCCAGGGCCCCACTGAAGCTTTCTTT.

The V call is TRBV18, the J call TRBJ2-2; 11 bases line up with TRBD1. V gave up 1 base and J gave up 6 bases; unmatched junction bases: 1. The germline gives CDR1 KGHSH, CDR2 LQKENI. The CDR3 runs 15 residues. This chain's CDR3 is CASSPRGQGAGELFF. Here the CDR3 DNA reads TGTGCCAGCTCACCACGGGGACAGGGGGCCGGGGAGCTGTTTTTT.

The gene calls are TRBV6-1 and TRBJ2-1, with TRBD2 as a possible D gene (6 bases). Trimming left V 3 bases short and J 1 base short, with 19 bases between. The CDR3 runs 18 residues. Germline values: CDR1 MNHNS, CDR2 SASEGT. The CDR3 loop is CASSDASLASKSYNEQFF. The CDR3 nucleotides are TGTGCCAGCAGTGACGCTTCCCTAGCGTCAAAGTCCTACAATGAGCAGTTCTTC.

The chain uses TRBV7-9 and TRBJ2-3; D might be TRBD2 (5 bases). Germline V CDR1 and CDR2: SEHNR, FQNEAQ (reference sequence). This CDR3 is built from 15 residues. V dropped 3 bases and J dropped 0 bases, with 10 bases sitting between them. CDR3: CASSFSAASTDTQYF. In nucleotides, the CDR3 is TGTGCCAGCAGCTTTAGCGCTGCTAGCACAGATACGCAGTATTTT.

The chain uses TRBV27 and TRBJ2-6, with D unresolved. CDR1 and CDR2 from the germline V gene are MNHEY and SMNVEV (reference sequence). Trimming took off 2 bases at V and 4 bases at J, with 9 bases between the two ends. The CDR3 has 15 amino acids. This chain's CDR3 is CASSLTLRGANVLTF. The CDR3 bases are TGTGCCAGCAGTTTAACGCTCCGGGGGGCCAACGTCCTGACTTTC.